Below are 2 T cell receptor beta chains sequenced from a single sample in a study of CD8 T cells in ankylosing spondylitis. TCRdb passed the 5' RACE reads through MiXCR, listing each CDR3 protein once. The sample has around 140,000 distinct CDR3 sequences, about an eighth seen once. Sequencing input: blood, either unsorted or a sorted T cell fraction (not recorded which). The receptors come from a female donor with ankylosing spondylitis or in good health (not recorded which).

This rearrangement joins TRBV19 to TRBJ1-5; 7 bases are a match to TRBD1. The CDR3 is made up of 14 amino acids. The junction had 7 bases not matched to a gene; V was cut back by 6 bases and J by 5 bases. From germline, CDR1 is LNHDA and CDR2 SQIVND (reference sequence). CDR3 nucleotide sequence: TGTGCCAGTAGCTCACAGGGGAGTTATCAGCCCCAGCATTTT. Its protein is CASSSQGSYQPQHF.

The J gene is TRBJ2-1, the V gene TRBV18; D may be TRBD2 (5 bases). CDR1 and CDR2 from the germline V gene are KGHSH and LQKENI. The ends were cut back, 4 bases at V and 7 bases at J, with 23 bases in the middle. This CDR3 has 17 residues. The CDR3 bases are TGTGCCAGCTCACAACAACAACTAACGGGGTCAAAAAATGAGCAGTTCTTC. Translating it yields CASSQQQLTGSKNEQFF.